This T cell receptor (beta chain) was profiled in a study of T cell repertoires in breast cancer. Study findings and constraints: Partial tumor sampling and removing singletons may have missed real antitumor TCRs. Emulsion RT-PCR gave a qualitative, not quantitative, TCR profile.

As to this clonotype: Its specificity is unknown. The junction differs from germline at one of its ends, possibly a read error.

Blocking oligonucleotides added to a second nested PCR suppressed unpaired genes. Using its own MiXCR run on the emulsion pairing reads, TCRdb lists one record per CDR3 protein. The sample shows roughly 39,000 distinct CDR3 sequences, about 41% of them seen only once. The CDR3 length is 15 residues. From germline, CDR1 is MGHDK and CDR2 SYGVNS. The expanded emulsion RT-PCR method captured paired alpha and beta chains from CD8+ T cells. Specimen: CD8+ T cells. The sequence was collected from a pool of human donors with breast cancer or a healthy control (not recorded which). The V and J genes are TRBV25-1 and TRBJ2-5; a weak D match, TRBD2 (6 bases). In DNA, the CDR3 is TGTGCCAGCAGTGAAACCCGACTAGAACCAGAGACCCGGTACTTC. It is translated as CASSETRLEPETRYF.